One T cell receptor (beta chain) is described in this entry. The target of this receptor is not known. The sample holds no much larger clone one base away, and base qualities are not on file. The CDR3 holds 13 amino acids from the cysteine to the phenylalanine. The CDR3 DNA has 39 bases and is translated from base 1. V is clipped by 6 bases and J by 4 bases, and the sequence between their germline boundaries is 10 bases long. The germline V gene encodes CDR1 KGHSH and CDR2 LQKENI. The data stem from a study of blood T cell repertoires in COVID-19 (dated by TCRdb to 2020 to 2022). Context from the whole study: Samples from collaborators originated in the United States, Italy and Spain and spanned both the acute and convalescent phases of COVID-19. The material from the prospective study consisted of cDNA or gDNA derived from T cells, B-cell-depleted T cells, or PBMCs. The dataset comprised deeply sampled blood TCRbeta repertoires from subjects exposed to, actively infected with, or recovered from COVID-19. The repertoires were made available in a free public database intended to serve as a resource for research on the immune response to SARS-CoV-2. The samples were drawn from the first 160 participants of the ongoing ImmuneRACE study and from 950 to 1,500 subjects provided by 6 global collaborators. A de-identified subject ID, COVID-19 status, age in years and sex were almost always included in the sample metadata. Where HLA class I and class II types were available, the types were taken from metadata supplied by the sample provider, not from assay-based typing. Results the study describes overall, beyond this receptor: How much clinical and demographic metadata was included differed by source and by participant, and the metadata was provided uncurated.

In Seattle, one collaborating source enrolled patients while the infection was active and tracked those patients longitudinally over the course of disease. Each collaborating institution followed its own protocols to collect whole blood in K2EDTA tubes. For TCRbeta analysis, collaborators shipped samples as frozen whole blood, isolated PBMCs, or DNA extracted from either of those sample types. TCRbeta CDR3 regions were amplified from genomic DNA by means of the immunoSEQ Assay, a bias-controlled multiplex PCR. The source study handled its data this way. Within the assay, amplification of reference gene primers was used to estimate how many nucleated cells each sample contained. To quantify the absolute abundance of each unique TCRbeta CDR3 rearrangement, sequence reads were collapsed and filtered. For each sample, productive Simpson clonality was calculated as the square root of Simpson's diversity index over productive rearrangements. As stored in TCRdb, this immuneACCESS dataset retains in-frame rearrangements with V and J assigned. A fraction of the clones does not appear; measured against another copy, unresolved V genes explain less than half of the discrepancy, and the remainder lacks a known reason. V, J and clone size are those of that table, while D and trimming were read from the DNA. The sample table contains approximately 170,000 clones; only one count was recorded for roughly four fifths of them. Of the sample, 7.6% is held by the ten largest clones.

This sequence uses TRBV18 and TRBJ2-1; a weak D assignment points to TRBD1 (5 bases agree). This clonotype was sampled from a woman in her seventies with COVID-19, enrolled during active disease. The sample was peripheral blood. CDR3 reads: CASSDTLYNEQFF. The nucleotide sequence reads TGTGCCAGCTCGGACACCCTATACAATGAGCAGTTCTTC.